This T cell receptor (beta chain) was documented in a study of control samples from healthy donors and cancer patients. This clone was observed a handful of times. Trimming took off 6 bases at V and 0 bases at J, with 12 bases between the two ends. Germline CDR1 MGHDK, CDR2 SYGVNS. The CDR3 is made up of 15 amino acids. Assay used: immunoSEQ multiplex PCR; TCRdb lists only in-frame clones, some missing. The sample includes 130,000 to 150,000 clones, about 93% of them seen just once. The source material was PBMCs. The V and J genes are TRBV25-1 and TRBJ1-3; D possibly corresponds to TRBD1 (6 bases). The source of this sequence is a man aged 55 to 70 with colorectal cancer. The chain's CDR3 is CASSRGISSGNTIYF. The DNA of the CDR3 is TGTGCCAGCAGCAGGGGAATCAGCTCTGGAAACACCATATATTTT.